This entry lists 31 T cell receptor beta chains sequenced from one sample in a study of cytomegalovirus exposure and HLA in healthy donors. PCR amplification relied on 60 Vbeta primers (plus 13 Jbeta primers). Here immunoSEQ multiplex PCR was the method, and the copy in TCRdb shows in-frame clones only, minus some. The listing records about 210,000 clones. The specimen was PBMCs. The receptors originated from a woman aged 25 to 45 in good health and CMV-seropositive.

The genes are TRBV19 and TRBJ2-7; 9 bases agree with TRBD2. The CDR3 has 14 residues. J was trimmed by 4 bases and V by 6 bases; bases with no gene match: 7. The germline CDR1 and CDR2 sequences are LNHDA and SQIVND (reference sequence). The CDR3 DNA reads TGTGCCAGTAGAAAAACGGGACTAGCTTACGAGCAGTACTTC. It translates to CASRKTGLAYEQYF.

The rearrangement links TRBV30 to TRBJ1-6; D call uncertain. This CDR3 region has 16 residues. V was clipped by 3 bases and J by 0 bases, with 12 bases between them. Germline V gene sequence: CDR1 GTSNPN, CDR2 SVGIG (reference sequence). The CDR3: CAWRRTTNSYNSPLHF. DNA of the CDR3: TGTGCCTGGAGGAGGACGACTAACTCCTATAATTCACCCCTCCACTTT.

The chain is built from TRBV10-1 and TRBJ1-1; D remains ambiguous. The CDR3 is 15 residues long. Germline values: CDR1 WNHNN, CDR2 SYGVQD (reference sequence). Trimming removed 6 bases at V and 4 bases at J, with 18 bases between. The CDR3 sequence is CASSGRKAEGTEAFF. The DNA for the CDR3 is TGCGCCAGCAGCGGACGAAAGGCCGAGGGCACTGAAGCTTTCTTT.

This sequence joins TRBV7-2 and TRBJ1-2, with 9 bases aligning to TRBD1. Germline V gene sequence: CDR1 SGHTA, CDR2 FQGNSA. The CDR3 spans 15 residues. J lost 4 bases, V lost 5 bases, and 8 bases had no gene match. CDR3 nucleotides: TGTGCCAGCAGCGCATACGTACAGGGGGCCTATGGCTACACCTTC. It specifies CASSAYVQGAYGYTF.

The chain combines TRBV6-5 with TRBJ1-2; D remains unclear. V shed 1 base and J shed 8 bases, with 11 bases lying between them. Looked up from germline, CDR1 is MNHEY and CDR2 is SVGAGI. The CDR3 loop spans 13 amino acids. The CDR3 DNA sequence: TGTGCCAGCAGTTACTTTGGAGGTGGCGGCTACACCTTC. It encodes CASSYFGGGGYTF.

V is TRBV2 and J is TRBJ1-1, with D unresolved. This CDR3 spans 12 amino acids. CDR1 and CDR2 (germline): SNHLY, FYNNEI. Trimming shortened V by 6 bases and J by 4 bases, and 9 bases separated the two germline ends. DNA for the CDR3: TGTGCCAGCAGGGGAGAGGGCACTGAAGCTTTCTTT. Protein: CASRGEGTEAFF.

This chain links TRBV11-2 with TRBJ2-5, with D tentatively TRBD2 (5 bases). CDR3 size: 14 residues. V was cut by 3 bases and J by 3 bases, with 11 bases left in between. Germline V gene data show CDR1 as SGHAT and CDR2 as FQNNGV. Written as DNA, the CDR3 is TGTGCCAGCAGCTTTGGGCAACTAGAAGAGACCCAGTACTTC. Protein: CASSFGQLEETQYF.

The chain employs TRBV7-8 and TRBJ2-5, with D perhaps TRBD1 (5 bases). The tail of the sequence fits TRBJ2-7 better, so the J call may be wrong. Germline V lookup: CDR1 SGHVS, CDR2 FQNEAQ. The CDR3 is made up of 14 amino acids. CDR3 loop: CASSLLARAGEQYF. The CDR3 DNA reads as TGTGCCAGCAGCTTATTGGCCAGGGCAGGCGAGCAGTACTTC.

The chain uses TRBV29-1 and TRBJ1-6; 11 bases map to TRBD1. V was pared by 3 bases and J by 7 bases, with 17 bases of the junction left unmatched. Germline values: CDR1 SQVTM, CDR2 ANQGSEA. The CDR3 runs 19 residues. Written as DNA, the CDR3 is TGCAGCGTTGATTTAGCCGGGACAGGGGGAACCCTTAACAATTCACCCCTCCACTTT. Amino acids: CSVDLAGTGGTLNNSPLHF.

The rearrangement uses TRBV7-2 and TRBJ1-2; D is perhaps TRBD1 (6 bases). The CDR3 has 14 amino acids. V was shortened by 3 bases and J by 3 bases, with 11 bases between the two germline ends. Germline V CDR1 and CDR2: SGHTA, FQGNSA. CDR3 DNA sequence: TGTGCCAGCAGCTTCCACAGGGTAGACTATGGCTACACCTTC. This sequence encodes CASSFHRVDYGYTF. The full variable domain, in which reference TRBV7-2 and TRBJ1-2 provide the parts outside the CDR3, is GAGVSQSPSNKVTEKGKDVELRCDPISGHTALYWYRQSLGQGLEFLIYFQGNSAPDKSGLPSDRFSAERTGGSVSTLTIQRTQQEDSAVYLCASSFHRVDYGYTFGSGTRLTVV.

The chain couples TRBV18 to TRBJ1-5; 9 bases are shared with TRBD1. Germline CDR1 KGHSH, CDR2 LQKENI. The CDR3 length is 18 residues. Trimming at V came to 5 bases and at J to 0 bases, leaving 11 bases not matched to a gene. The chain's CDR3 is CASSSPGQGTYSNQPQHF. Written as DNA, the CDR3 is TGTGCCAGCTCATCTCCGGGACAGGGAACCTATAGCAATCAGCCCCAGCATTTT.

J is TRBJ2-4 and V is TRBV19; no firm D call. The germline V gene has CDR1 LNHDA and CDR2 SQIVND (reference sequence). The CDR3 sequence is 14 residues long. V was cut by 3 bases and J by 0 bases, with 6 bases left in between. DNA for the CDR3: TGTGCCAGTAGTATTCCTGTAGCCAAAAACATTCAGTACTTC. This gives the protein CASSIPVAKNIQYF.

This sequence joins TRBV5-1 and TRBJ2-1, with D possibly matching TRBD1 (5 bases). Germline CDR1 is SGHRS and CDR2 is YFSETQ. The CDR3 consists of 15 residues. V lost 6 bases to trimming and J lost 2 bases, with 15 bases between them. The CDR3 loop is CASTNRPSAYNEQFF. The CDR3, as DNA: TGCGCCAGCACAAACAGGCCTTCCGCCTACAATGAGCAGTTCTTC.

Here the CDR3 DNA reads TGTGCCTGGAGGCCCCCAGATAACTATGGCTACACCTTC. This translates into CAWRPPDNYGYTF. This chain joins TRBV30 and TRBJ1-2; D remains unclear. With 3 bases removed from V and 1 base from J, the gap between germline ends came to 9 bases. Per germline, CDR1 GTSNPN and CDR2 SVGIG (reference sequence). This CDR3 has 13 amino acids.

The rearrangement uses TRBV19 and TRBJ2-1; TRBD2 matches 9 bases. V lost 5 bases to trimming and J lost 8 bases; unmatched junction nucleotides: 7. The CDR3 length is 14 residues. CDR1 is LNHDA, CDR2 SQIVND, per germline (reference sequence). DNA for the CDR3: TGTGCCAGTAGTCCCGGGACTAGCTTGTATGAGCAGTTCTTC. Protein sequence: CASSPGTSLYEQFF.

This CDR3 reads CASSLGQGNQPQHF. CDR3 nucleotide sequence: TGTGCCAGCAGTTTGGGACAGGGAAATCAGCCCCAGCATTTT. This chain links TRBV28 with TRBJ1-5; TRBD1 matches at 9 bases. Germline V gene lookup returns CDR1 MDHEN and CDR2 SYDVKM. The V segment lost 3 bases and the J segment 4 bases; nucleotides outside the gene matches: 1. CDR3 size: 14 residues.

The chain joins TRBV28 to TRBJ1-3, with 8 bases that match TRBD1. Looked up from germline, CDR1 is MDHEN and CDR2 is SYDVKM. This CDR3 comprises 14 residues. After removal of 6 bases from V and 1 base from J, the junction contained 2 bases not matched to a gene. The CDR3 bases are TGTGCCAGCAGAGGACAGGGTTCTGGAAACACCATATATTTT. It encodes CASRGQGSGNTIYF.

CDR3 amino acids: CATSPSGMSYNEQFF. The CDR3 DNA sequence: TGTGCCACCAGCCCTAGCGGGATGTCATACAATGAGCAGTTCTTC. The genes are TRBV15 and TRBJ2-1, with TRBD2 matching over 9 bases. The CDR3 length is 15 residues. J gave up 4 bases and V 5 bases, and 6 bases lay outside the gene matches. Germline V gives CDR1 LNHNV, CDR2 YYDKDF (reference sequence).

The J gene is TRBJ1-2, the V gene TRBV30; D gene unclear. CDR3 size: 11 residues. Trimming took off 1 base at V and 3 bases at J, with 3 bases between the two ends. Germline-derived CDR1 and CDR2 are GTSNPN and SVGIG (reference sequence). CDR3 sequence (DNA): TGTGCCTGGAGTGGAGACTATGGCTACACCTTC. This translates into CAWSGDYGYTF.

The chain is built from TRBV7-9 and TRBJ2-7; D ambiguous. Germline V gives CDR1 SEHNR, CDR2 FQNEAQ (reference sequence). There are 14 residues in the CDR3. The V end was cut by 5 bases, the J end by 0 bases, with 11 bases between. The CDR3 sequence: CASSGVRSSYEQYF. As DNA, the CDR3 is TGTGCCAGCAGCGGTGTGCGAAGCTCCTACGAGCAGTACTTC.

The chain is built from TRBV2 and TRBJ1-5, with D perhaps TRBD1 (5 bases). CDR1 is SNHLY and CDR2 is FYNNEI in the germline V gene. The V end was cut by 6 bases, the J end by 0 bases, with 12 bases between. The CDR3 is 15 amino acids. The CDR3 bases are TGTGCCAGCAGGAGACAGCCATATAGCAATCAGCCCCAGCATTTT. This sequence encodes CASRRQPYSNQPQHF.

The rearrangement links TRBV6-7 to TRBJ2-3; TRBD1 might be the D (5 bases). TRBV6-7 has ORF status, its function being uncertain. Trimming pared 0 bases from V and 3 bases from J, leaving 10 bases between. The CDR3 extends over 15 amino acids. The CDR3 DNA is TGTGCCAGCAGTTACTCGAGGCAGGGTACAGATACGCAGTATTTT. It codes for CASSYSRQGTDTQYF.

This chain connects TRBV7-2 to TRBJ2-1, with D uncertain. This CDR3 has 13 amino acids. V lost 5 bases to trimming and J lost 2 bases, with 7 bases between them. Looked up from germline, CDR1 is SGHTA and CDR2 is FQGNSA. The CDR3 nucleotides are TGTGCCAGCAGCCCGACTGCCTACAATGAGCAGTTCTTC. Its translation is CASSPTAYNEQFF.

The chain has TRBV27 and TRBJ2-6, with a possible D match to TRBD2 (6 bases). From germline, CDR1 is MNHEY and CDR2 SMNVEV (reference sequence). This CDR3 is 15 amino acids long. Trimming stripped 5 bases from V and 3 bases from J, with 11 bases between. As DNA, the CDR3 is TGTGCCAGCAGTCCCCTCGGGGGTGGGGCCAACGTCCTGACTTTC. It encodes CASSPLGGGANVLTF.

This chain joins TRBV30 and TRBJ1-1, with D perhaps matching TRBD1 (6 bases). Trimming left V 5 bases short and J 0 bases short, with 7 bases between. CDR3 size: 12 residues. Per the germline V gene, CDR1 is GTSNPN and CDR2 is SVGIG (reference sequence). Written as DNA, the CDR3 is TGTGCCTGGGGACAGTTGAACACTGAAGCTTTCTTT. This codes for CAWGQLNTEAFF.

This sequence joins TRBV19 and TRBJ2-3; 8 bases fit TRBD2. The germline V gene has CDR1 LNHDA and CDR2 SQIVND (reference sequence). The V segment lost 1 base and the J segment 6 bases; nucleotides outside the gene matches: 0. The CDR3 loop spans 13 amino acids. The CDR3 sequence is CASSIGLADTQYF. For the CDR3, the DNA is TGTGCCAGTAGTATAGGACTAGCGGATACGCAGTATTTT.

The chain combines TRBV5-1 with TRBJ1-5, with 8 bases that match TRBD1. The length of the CDR3 is 14 residues. V lost 4 bases and J lost 9; bases outside the gene matches: 9. The germline CDR1 and CDR2 sequences are SGHRS and YFSETQ. The CDR3 loop is CASSPGQADRPQHF. CDR3 DNA: TGCGCCAGCAGCCCGGGACAGGCCGACCGGCCCCAGCATTTT.

The V call is TRBV5-4, the J call TRBJ1-1, with D hard to call. V lost 5 bases and J 2 bases, leaving 7 bases between the germline ends. Germline CDR1 SGHNT, CDR2 YYREEE (reference sequence). CDR3 length: 12 residues. DNA of the CDR3: TGTGCCAGCAGTCAAGCCAACACTGAAGCTTTCTTT. Its translation: CASSQANTEAFF.

This rearrangement joins TRBV7-9 to TRBJ1-2; unclear D gene. The CDR3 is 15 amino acids. Germline CDR1 is SEHNR and CDR2 is FQNEAQ (reference sequence). With 6 bases removed from V and 4 bases from J, the gap between germline ends came to 18 bases. The CDR3: CASSHSIGLFYGYTF. CDR3 nucleotide sequence: TGTGCCAGCAGTCACAGTATCGGACTGTTCTATGGCTACACCTTC.

The chain combines TRBV15 with TRBJ2-7; D may be TRBD1 (7 bases). This CDR3 is built from 16 residues. V lost 0 bases to trimming and J lost 3 bases, with 15 bases between them. Germline assignment: CDR1 LNHNV and CDR2 YYDKDF (reference sequence). This chain's CDR3 is CATSRDVRQGGYEQYF. In nucleotides, the CDR3 is TGTGCCACCAGCAGAGATGTGAGGCAGGGGGGCTACGAGCAGTACTTC.

This chain links TRBV7-2 with TRBJ1-5; no clear D gene. In germline, CDR1 is SGHTA, CDR2 FQGNSA. This CDR3 is 13 amino acids long. Trimming took off 4 bases at V and 8 bases at J, with 12 bases between the two ends. The CDR3 sequence: CASSSYLEEPQHF. In DNA form, the CDR3 reads TGTGCCAGCAGCTCCTATTTAGAGGAGCCCCAGCATTTT.